The clone carrying this TCR beta chain showed up just a few times. No antigen is known for it. The germline gives CDR1 ENHRY, CDR2 SYGVKD. The V segment lost 7 bases and the J segment 5 bases; nucleotides outside the gene matches: 8. The CDR3 extends over 13 amino acids. The entry originates in a study of beta chain features in type 1 diabetes. At the level of the study: Healthy donors, compared against patients, showed similar age, gender and cell yields. General study results and limits: Still unanswered here is whether HLA type influences TCRB rearrangement. With patients and controls alike, PCR might favor shorter templates to an equal degree.

Reverse transcription of all isolated RNA meant that expressed TCRB transcripts were sequenced. The protocol was immunoSEQ multiplex PCR, while the TCRdb copy is restricted to in-frame clones and leaves out a portion. The data show about 350,000 clones, around a fifth seen once. The rearrangement uses TRBV10-3 and TRBJ2-7, with TRBD1 matching over 7 bases. The receptor comes from a woman between 18 and 29 years old in good health. Sequenced sample: naive CD4+ T cells from blood. The CDR3 DNA is TGTGCCATCAAGGGGCAGGGGGTGGACGAGCAGTACTTC. It is translated as CAIKGQGVDEQYF.